These 19 T cell receptor beta chains originate from one sample sequenced in a study of long-term antiretroviral therapy in people with HIV. The assay, immunoSEQ v3.0, was run at survey level. Using immunoSEQ multiplex PCR, the repertoire was profiled, and TCRdb retains in-frame clones only, with some absent. Here the sample spans roughly 16,000 clones, 80% being singletons. Source: unsorted PBMCs, taken 0.1 years before starting antiretroviral therapy. These receptors were taken from a man aged 18 to 29 with HIV.

V gene TRBV7-2 combines with J gene TRBJ1-4, with 9 positions matching TRBD1. The germline V gene encodes CDR1 SGHTA and CDR2 FQGNSA. The CDR3 covers 15 residues. V shed 3 bases, J shed 6 bases, and the junction held 5 bases outside the gene matches. In DNA, the CDR3 is TGTGCCAGCAGCTTGGACAGGGGAAGTTATGAAAAACTGTTTTTT. It is translated as CASSLDRGSYEKLFF.

This clone appeared a few times. The chain recombines TRBV6-6 with TRBJ1-6, with TRBD1 matching 7 bases. The CDR3 runs to 15 residues. Trimming removed 6 bases from V and 7 bases from J; junction bases left unmatched: 9. Germline CDR1 and CDR2: MNHNY and SVGAGI (reference sequence). The CDR3 here is CASRQRTGENSPLHF. The CDR3, as DNA: TGTGCCAGCAGGCAGCGAACAGGGGAGAATTCACCCCTCCACTTT.

The CDR3 here is CASSQEGTRGGGYTF. The CDR3 nucleotides read TGTGCCAGCAGCCAAGAAGGGACACGGGGTGGAGGCTACACCTTC. V usage is TRBV4-2 and J usage is TRBJ1-2; D might be TRBD1 (6 bases). There are 15 residues in the CDR3. Germline V gene sequence: CDR1 LGHNA, CDR2 YNFKEQ. V lost 0 bases and J 8 bases, leaving 16 bases between the germline ends.

The gene calls are TRBV7-9 and TRBJ2-2; D possibly corresponds to TRBD2 (6 bases). Germline V gene sequence: CDR1 SEHNR, CDR2 FQNEAQ (reference sequence). V lost 2 bases to trimming and J lost 6 bases, with 16 bases between them. The CDR3 is made up of 16 amino acids. The CDR3: CASSLRREPFAGELFF. The CDR3 DNA is TGTGCCAGCAGCTTACGACGGGAGCCTTTTGCCGGGGAGCTGTTTTTT.

This chain joins TRBV5-8 and TRBJ2-2, with D perhaps TRBD1 or TRBD2 (6 bases each). Germline CDR1 is SGHTS and CDR2 is YDEGEE. Trimming took off 4 bases at V and 6 bases at J, with 22 bases between the two ends. The CDR3 has 17 residues. The CDR3 spells CASSPRPEGGPPGELFF. CDR3 nucleotides: TGTGCCAGCAGCCCTCGGCCAGAAGGGGGGCCCCCCGGGGAGCTGTTTTTT.

This clone is categorized as medium-sized. Other DNA variants within this sample encode the same CDR3. The CDR3 is CASSIGTDTQYF. The CDR3 DNA sequence: TGTGCCAGTAGTATTGGCACAGATACGCAGTATTTT. The chain recombines TRBV19 with TRBJ2-3; D not certain. V was clipped by 3 bases and J by 1 base, with 2 bases between them. The V gene's germline CDR1 is LNHDA and CDR2 SQIVND (reference sequence). CDR3 length: 12 residues.

The gene calls are TRBV28 and TRBJ1-1; D remains unclear. The CDR3 consists of 15 residues. Trimming stripped 0 bases from V and 2 bases from J, with 10 bases between. Germline CDR1 MDHEN, CDR2 SYDVKM. The CDR3 DNA is TGTGCCAGCAGTTTATGGGCAGGAGAAAACACTGAAGCTTTCTTT. Its protein product is CASSLWAGENTEAFF.

The rearrangement uses TRBV5-5 and TRBJ1-5; D gene uncertain. CDR1 and CDR2 (germline): SGHKS, YYEKEE (reference sequence). Trimming removed 4 bases from V and 0 bases from J, with 11 bases in between. The CDR3 is made up of 15 amino acids. The CDR3 nucleotides read TGTGCCAGCAGCCCCGGACCTCGTAGCAATCAGCCCCAGCATTTT. It specifies CASSPGPRSNQPQHF.

The chain links TRBV28 to TRBJ1-5; D is undetermined. The ends were cut back, 8 bases at V and 7 bases at J, with 12 bases in the middle. From germline, CDR1 is MDHEN and CDR2 SYDVKM. This CDR3 is 12 amino acids long. The CDR3 bases are TGTGCCAGCGGGAAGACGGGCCAGCCCCAGCATTTT. It encodes CASGKTGQPQHF.

V usage is TRBV7-9 and J usage is TRBJ2-7; TRBD1 matches 7 bases. Germline V lookup: CDR1 SEHNR, CDR2 FQNEAQ (reference sequence). V gave up 2 bases and J gave up 5 bases; unmatched junction bases: 9. This CDR3 is built from 15 residues. CDR3 protein: CASSLRTGAWDEQYF. The CDR3, as DNA: TGTGCCAGCAGCTTACGAACAGGGGCCTGGGACGAGCAGTACTTC.

The genes are TRBV5-4 and TRBJ1-3; no reliable D call. The V end was cut by 5 bases, the J end by 0 bases, with 9 bases between. Germline CDR1 SGHNT, CDR2 YYREEE (reference sequence). CDR3 length equals 14 residues. The CDR3 DNA reads as TGTGCCAGCAGTTCGGGTGACTCTGGAAACACCATATATTTT. As protein: CASSSGDSGNTIYF. The variable domain in full, completed from reference TRBV5-4 and TRBJ1-3, reads ETGVTQSPTHLIKTRGQQVTLRCSSQSGHNTVSWYQQALGQGPQFIFQYYREEENGRGNFPPRFSGLQFPNYSSELNVNALELDDSALYLCASSSGDSGNTIYFGEGSWLTVV.

This CDR3 reads CASSEYPTGASNYGYTF. CDR3 in DNA: TGTGCCAGCAGTGAATACCCCACAGGGGCTTCTAACTATGGCTACACCTTC. The gene calls are TRBV25-1 and TRBJ1-2, with 7 bases aligning to TRBD1. The CDR3 is 17 residues long. The trim removed 0 bases at V and 0 bases at J, leaving 7 bases unmatched. Germline V gene sequence: CDR1 MGHDK, CDR2 SYGVNS.

This chain uses TRBV19 with TRBJ2-2, with D hard to call. V lost 8 bases to trimming and J lost 5 bases, with 9 bases between them. Germline loops: CDR1 LNHDA, CDR2 SQIVND (reference sequence). This CDR3 is 12 amino acids long. The CDR3 spells CASPAPTGELFF. CDR3 nucleotide sequence: TGTGCCAGTCCCGCCCCGACCGGGGAGCTGTTTTTT.

This clone has more than one count but fewer than ten. The J gene is TRBJ2-7, the V gene TRBV4-1; 8 positions agree with TRBD1. V lost 0 bases and J lost 6; bases outside the gene matches: 1. Germline CDR1 and CDR2: MGHRA and YSYEKL. The CDR3 runs 13 residues. CDR3 region: CASSQDRGLEQYF. The DNA for the CDR3 is TGCGCCAGCAGCCAAGACAGGGGGCTCGAGCAGTACTTC.

This clone was seen more than once but under ten times. The chain couples TRBV2 to TRBJ2-7, with 9 bases lining up with TRBD1. V dropped 8 bases and J dropped 6; count of bases not matched to a gene: 8. Germline V gene data show CDR1 as SNHLY and CDR2 as FYNNEI. The CDR3 covers 13 residues. CDR3 residues: CASFRDRESEQYF. CDR3 DNA: TGTGCCAGCTTCCGGGACAGGGAAAGCGAGCAGTACTTC.

This clone was counted a single time. This sequence joins TRBV6-6 and TRBJ2-5; 8 bases map to TRBD2. This CDR3 is built from 16 residues. Germline V CDR1 and CDR2: MNHNY, SVGAGI (reference sequence). V dropped 7 bases and J dropped 1; count of bases not matched to a gene: 11. CDR3 loop: CASTPRGGPLQETQYF. The CDR3 DNA sequence: TGTGCCAGCACCCCTCGGGGGGGGCCACTCCAAGAGACCCAGTACTTC.

The rearrangement links TRBV29-1 to TRBJ1-1; D is possibly TRBD1 (5 bases). The germline gives CDR1 SQVTM, CDR2 ANQGSEA. The CDR3 is 14 residues long. Trimming pared 7 bases from V and 1 base from J, leaving 16 bases between. CDR3 residues: CSAQGGRRNTEAFF. CDR3 DNA: TGCAGCGCCCAGGGAGGCAGGCGGAACACTGAAGCTTTCTTT.

Turning to this clone: The junction shows a germline mismatch at one end, possibly a read error. The chain couples TRBV18 to TRBJ2-7; the D is unclear. Germline lookup yields CDR1 KGHSH and CDR2 LQKENI. The CDR3 spans 13 residues. The DNA for the CDR3 is TGTGCCAGCTCCCCACGGGCACCGAACGAGCAGTACTTC. It specifies CASSPRAPNEQYF.

This clone was recorded a few times. The chain combines TRBV2 with TRBJ1-5, with D possibly being TRBD1 (5 bases). CDR3 length: 15 amino acids. The germline V gene encodes CDR1 SNHLY and CDR2 FYNNEI. The V end lost 0 bases, the J end lost 6 bases, and 12 bases lay between the germline ends. The CDR3 sequence: CASSEASAGSQPQHF. The CDR3 DNA reads TGTGCCAGCAGTGAAGCTTCGGCAGGGAGTCAGCCCCAGCATTTT.